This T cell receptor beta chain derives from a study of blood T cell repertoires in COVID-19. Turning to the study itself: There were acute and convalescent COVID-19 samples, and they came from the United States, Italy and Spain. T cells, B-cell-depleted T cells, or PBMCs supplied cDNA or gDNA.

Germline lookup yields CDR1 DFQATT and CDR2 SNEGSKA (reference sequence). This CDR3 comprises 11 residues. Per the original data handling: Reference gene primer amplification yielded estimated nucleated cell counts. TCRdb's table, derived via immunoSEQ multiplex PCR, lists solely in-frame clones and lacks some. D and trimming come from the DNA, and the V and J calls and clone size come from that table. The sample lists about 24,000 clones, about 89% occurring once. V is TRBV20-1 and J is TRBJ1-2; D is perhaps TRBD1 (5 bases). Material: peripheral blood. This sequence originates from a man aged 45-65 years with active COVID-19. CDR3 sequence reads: CRVGGDYGYTF. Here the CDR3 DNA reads TGCAGGGTCGGAGGGGACTATGGCTACACCTTC.